The 27 T cell receptor beta chains below all came from one sample that was sequenced in a study of blood T cell repertoires in COVID-19. Using immunoSEQ multiplex PCR, the repertoire was profiled, and TCRdb retains in-frame clones only, with some absent. The table has around 130,000 clones, roughly four fifths seen once; the top ten hold about 13%. Sequences were obtained from peripheral blood. The receptors here all came from a human donor in a cohort sampled during active COVID-19.

J is TRBJ2-7 and V is TRBV10-3; 10 bases map to TRBD1. J lost 5 bases, V lost 10 bases, and 2 bases had no gene match. Germline loops: CDR1 ENHRY, CDR2 SYGVKD. The CDR3 contains 11 residues. CDR3 nucleotide sequence: TGTGCCACCGGACAGGGGGACGAGCAGTACTTC. It specifies CATGQGDEQYF.

J is TRBJ2-1 and V is TRBV19, with 9 bases aligning to TRBD1. Germline CDR1 is LNHDA and CDR2 is SQIVND (reference sequence). J gave up 1 base and V 3 bases, and 7 bases lay outside the gene matches. The CDR3 sequence is 17 residues long. CDR3 residues: CASSMKTGGRSYNEQFF. The CDR3, as DNA: TGTGCCAGTAGTATGAAAACAGGGGGCAGGTCCTACAATGAGCAGTTCTTC.

This clone was seen a few times. The chain employs TRBV2 and TRBJ2-7; TRBD1 matches 7 bases. This CDR3 has 14 residues. Per germline, CDR1 SNHLY and CDR2 FYNNEI. The trim removed 8 bases at V and 6 bases at J, leaving 13 bases unmatched. In DNA, the CDR3 is TGTGCCAGCGGGCCCAATAAACAGGGGTCCGAGCAGTACTTC. It yields the protein CASGPNKQGSEQYF.

This sequence joins TRBV5-1 and TRBJ2-7; the match to TRBD2 covers 7 bases. Germline loops: CDR1 SGHRS, CDR2 YFSETQ. J was trimmed by 4 bases and V by 4 bases; bases with no gene match: 8. The CDR3 contains 14 residues. CDR3 region: CASSSGTAPYEQYF. As DNA, the CDR3 is TGCGCCAGCAGCAGCGGGACCGCCCCATACGAGCAGTACTTC.

The chain is built from TRBV18 and TRBJ1-5, with 10 bases lining up with TRBD1. Germline V gives CDR1 KGHSH, CDR2 LQKENI. The CDR3 sequence is 14 residues long. The V gene end was trimmed by 4 bases and the J gene end by 6 bases; junction bases not matched to a gene: 3. The CDR3 protein is CASSLTGGVQPQHF. The CDR3 DNA follows: TGTGCCAGCTCACTGACAGGGGGCGTTCAGCCCCAGCATTTT.

The gene calls are TRBV3-1 (or the pseudogene TRBV3-2) and TRBJ2-6; D not certain. Trimming removed 2 bases from V and 0 bases from J, with 5 bases in between. This CDR3 has 15 residues. Looked up from germline, CDR1 is LGHDT and CDR2 is YNNKEL (reference sequence). Here the CDR3 reads CASSQIFSGANVLTF. The CDR3 nucleotides read TGTGCCAGCAGCCAAATCTTCTCTGGGGCCAACGTCCTGACTTTC.

V usage is TRBV12-3 or TRBV12-4 and J usage is TRBJ1-4; no firm D call. The CDR3 extends over 13 amino acids. V was cut by 0 bases and J by 8 bases, with 7 bases left in between. This CDR3 reads CASSLAPAEKLFF. In DNA, the CDR3 is TGTGCCAGCAGTTTAGCGCCAGCGGAAAAACTGTTTTTT.

The rearrangement uses TRBV9 and TRBJ1-1, with TRBD1 as a possible D gene (6 bases). Germline loops: CDR1 SGDLS, CDR2 YYNGEE. The CDR3 has 18 amino acids. V lost 0 bases and J 1 base, leaving 19 bases between the germline ends. The CDR3 DNA follows: TGTGCCAGCAGCGTAGGCGGTTGGGGGGGCGCGGGGAACACTGAAGCTTTCTTT. This codes for CASSVGGWGGAGNTEAFF.

The chain links TRBV27 to TRBJ1-5, with TRBD1 matching 7 bases. The V gene's germline CDR1 is MNHEY and CDR2 SMNVEV (reference sequence). This CDR3 comprises 18 residues. V trimming: 6 bases; J trimming: 0 bases; junction bases outside the gene matches: 14. Here the CDR3 DNA reads TGTGCCAGCAGCTTAAATTCCCCGACAGGGTATAGCAATCAGCCCCAGCATTTT. Protein product: CASSLNSPTGYSNQPQHF.

The CDR3 DNA reads TGTGCCAGCAGAGGGGGAGTGGGCTACGAGCAGTACTTC. Protein sequence: CASRGGVGYEQYF. The genes are TRBV6-5 and TRBJ2-7; weak D call: TRBD1 (6 bases). Germline V gene sequence: CDR1 MNHEY, CDR2 SVGAGI. V gave up 6 bases and J gave up 3 bases, with 12 bases separating them. This CDR3 region has 13 residues.

This chain uses TRBV7-2 with TRBJ2-4; D gene unclear. V gave up 1 base and J gave up 2 bases, with 12 bases separating them. In germline, CDR1 is SGHTA, CDR2 FQGNSA. This CDR3 spans 16 amino acids. The chain's CDR3 is CASSLVGWSPKNIQYF. In DNA form, the CDR3 reads TGTGCCAGCAGCTTAGTTGGATGGAGCCCCAAAAACATTCAGTACTTC.

This clone was seen more than once but under ten times. The chain has TRBV24-1 and TRBJ2-5; 7 bases are a match to TRBD2. V shed 10 bases, J shed 5 bases, and the junction held 3 bases outside the gene matches. This CDR3 region has 11 residues. CDR1 is KGHDR, CDR2 SFDVKD, per germline. This CDR3 is CATGEGETQYF. In nucleotides, the CDR3 is TGTGCCACAGGGGAGGGGGAGACCCAGTACTTC.

This sequence joins TRBV29-1 and TRBJ1-1, with D perhaps matching TRBD1 (6 bases). This CDR3 has 15 amino acids. Germline V gene lookup returns CDR1 SQVTM and CDR2 ANQGSEA. The V and J ends lost 3 bases and 3 bases respectively, with 17 bases between them. CDR3 loop: CSVEGWAGVDTEAFF. In nucleotides, the CDR3 is TGCAGCGTTGAGGGTTGGGCAGGGGTAGACACTGAAGCTTTCTTT.

The rearrangement links TRBV2 to TRBJ2-3; a possible D gene is TRBD2 (5 bases). The CDR3 covers 15 residues. V was clipped by 6 bases and J by 0 bases, with 13 bases between them. The germline gives CDR1 SNHLY, CDR2 FYNNEI. The DNA of the CDR3 is TGTGCCAGCAGCCAAACGGGGATGAGCACAGATACGCAGTATTTT. It codes for CASSQTGMSTDTQYF.

This chain joins TRBV27 and TRBJ2-5; TRBD2 is a possible D gene (6 bases). Germline V gene sequence: CDR1 MNHEY, CDR2 SMNVEV (reference sequence). The CDR3 spans 13 residues. With 5 bases removed from V and 4 bases from J, the gap between germline ends came to 11 bases. The CDR3 protein is CASSRPGGETQYF. CDR3 nucleotides: TGTGCCAGCAGTCGGCCCGGGGGAGAGACCCAGTACTTC.

The genes are TRBV6-5 and TRBJ1-4, with 8 nucleotides matching TRBD1. V lost 9 bases to trimming and J lost 8 bases; unmatched junction nucleotides: 5. The germline CDR1 and CDR2 sequences are MNHEY and SVGAGI. The CDR3 is 12 amino acids. DNA of the CDR3: TGTGCCAGTAGGACAGGGCAGGAAAAACTGTTTTTT. As protein: CASRTGQEKLFF.

The chain employs TRBV29-1 and TRBJ2-2; D is ambiguous. The germline CDR1 and CDR2 sequences are SQVTM and ANQGSEA. Deletions cut 5 bases from V and 0 bases from J, with 7 bases between. This CDR3 has 13 residues. The CDR3 DNA reads TGCAGCGTTCGTCCCGCGAACACCGGGGAGCTGTTTTTT. Translation gives CSVRPANTGELFF.

This sequence joins TRBV24-1 and TRBJ2-2; 13 bases are shared with TRBD2. V lost 4 bases and J lost 6; bases outside the gene matches: 7. The CDR3 sequence is 17 residues long. Germline CDR1 is KGHDR and CDR2 is SFDVKD. CDR3 coding DNA: TGTGCCACCAGTGACCGGATAACTAGCGGGGGGGCCGGGGAGCTGTTTTTT. It translates to CATSDRITSGGAGELFF.

The rearrangement uses TRBV11-2 and TRBJ2-7, with TRBD2 identical over 9 bases. Germline values: CDR1 SGHAT, CDR2 FQNNGV. The CDR3 spans 16 residues. Germline trimming cut 3 bases from V and 0 bases from J; bases unmatched to any gene: 6. CDR3 in DNA: TGTGCCAGCAGCTTTCTCCTAGCGGGAAGCTCCTACGAGCAGTACTTC. This encodes CASSFLLAGSSYEQYF.

This chain connects TRBV19 to TRBJ1-2, with D possibly matching TRBD1 (5 bases). The CDR3 covers 14 residues. Germline CDR1 reads LNHDA; CDR2 reads SQIVND (reference sequence). V shed 10 bases and J shed 6 bases, with 21 bases lying between them. The CDR3 reads CATTSQISRDGYTF. The CDR3 DNA follows: TGTGCCACCACCTCTCAGATTAGCAGGGATGGCTACACCTTC.

V and J are TRBV28 and TRBJ2-2, with a tentative D call TRBD2 (6 bases). The CDR3 runs to 15 residues. Trimming removed 4 bases at V and 2 bases at J, with 11 bases between. The germline CDR1 and CDR2 sequences are MDHEN and SYDVKM. This CDR3 is CASSSTGLNTGELFF. CDR3 nucleotides: TGTGCCAGCAGTTCTACGGGACTTAACACCGGGGAGCTGTTTTTT.

This chain connects TRBV5-1 to TRBJ2-3; 12 nucleotides agree with TRBD2. The V gene's germline CDR1 is SGHRS and CDR2 YFSETQ. This CDR3 spans 16 amino acids. The V and J ends lost 2 bases and 1 base, in that order; junction bases with no gene match: 2. The chain's CDR3 is CASSFSSGGGTDTQYF. The DNA for the CDR3 is TGCGCCAGCAGCTTTTCTAGCGGGGGGGGCACAGATACGCAGTATTTT.

This chain connects TRBV12-1 to TRBJ1-2; no check of the table's D call, TRBD1, against the DNA was made. TRBV12-1 counts as a pseudogene. The CDR3 has 17 residues. The CDR3 bases are TGTGCCAGCAGCTCCCTTAAAAGGACAGGTTCTAACTATGGCTACACCTTC. This codes for CASSSLKRTGSNYGYTF.

This clone was found a few times. The chain links TRBV7-9 to TRBJ2-1; the match to TRBD2 covers 11 bases. From germline, CDR1 is SEHNR and CDR2 FQNEAQ (reference sequence). This CDR3 spans 17 amino acids. V lost 1 base and J lost 8; bases outside the gene matches: 10. The CDR3: CASSLVASGGLMDEQFF. The CDR3 DNA follows: TGTGCCAGCAGCTTAGTAGCTAGCGGGGGGCTTATGGATGAGCAGTTCTTC.

This rearrangement joins TRBV30 to TRBJ1-6; 10 bases agree with TRBD1. The CDR3 spans 18 residues. Germline CDR1 and CDR2: GTSNPN and SVGIG (reference sequence). V dropped 0 bases and J dropped 7; count of bases not matched to a gene: 12. The CDR3 spells CAWSVGVSGTGVNSPLHF. In nucleotides, the CDR3 is TGTGCCTGGAGTGTAGGTGTTTCCGGGACAGGGGTCAATTCACCCCTCCACTTT. Drawing the rest from reference TRBV30 and TRBJ1-6, the complete variable domain is SQTIHQWPATLVQPVGSPLSLECTVEGTSNPNLYWYRQAAGRGLQLLFYSVGIGQISSEVPQNLSASRPQDRQFILSSKKLLLSDSGFYLCAWSVGVSGTGVNSPLHFGNGTRLTVT.

The genes are TRBV18 and TRBJ1-5; D perhaps matches TRBD1 (5 bases). Between the trimmed V and J ends, which lost 2 bases and 9 bases, there was a span of 20 bases. The germline CDR1 and CDR2 sequences are KGHSH and LQKENI. This CDR3 has 16 residues. As DNA, the CDR3 is TGTGCCAGCTCACCAGCGGGAGGGAGGGGCCAGGGGCCCCAGCATTTT. This gives the protein CASSPAGGRGQGPQHF.

This rearrangement joins TRBV4-1 to TRBJ2-5; TRBD2 matches at 10 bases. V was pared by 1 base and J by 5 bases, with 7 bases of the junction left unmatched. The CDR3 is 16 residues long. Germline CDR1 reads MGHRA; CDR2 reads YSYEKL. The CDR3 sequence: CASSQVAGGFVETQYF. The DNA of the CDR3 is TGCGCCAGCAGCCAAGTAGCGGGGGGTTTTGTGGAGACCCAGTACTTC.